The entry below gives a single TCR beta chain sequence along with its context. From the germline J gene comes the end of the CDR3, since the read stops 3 residues before it. This record belongs to a study of T cells in women clearing cervical HPV infection. Per germline, CDR1 SGHRS and CDR2 YFSETQ. The CDR3 consists of 15 residues. Profiled with immunoSEQ multiplex PCR; TCRdb holds only in-frame clones, not every one. There are roughly 38,000 clones in the sample, with around 6% held by the top ten. This clonotype originated in a woman between 18 and 75 years old with a cervical HPV16 infection that either progressed to CIN3+ or cleared (not recorded which). The chain couples TRBV5-1 to TRBJ1-2; the D gene is possibly TRBD1 (5 bases). The sample was blood buffy coat. CDR3 loop: CASSLEGPGPRGYTF. The sequenced part of the CDR3 DNA is TGCGCCAGCAGCTTGGAGGGGCCAGGGCCCAGGGGC.